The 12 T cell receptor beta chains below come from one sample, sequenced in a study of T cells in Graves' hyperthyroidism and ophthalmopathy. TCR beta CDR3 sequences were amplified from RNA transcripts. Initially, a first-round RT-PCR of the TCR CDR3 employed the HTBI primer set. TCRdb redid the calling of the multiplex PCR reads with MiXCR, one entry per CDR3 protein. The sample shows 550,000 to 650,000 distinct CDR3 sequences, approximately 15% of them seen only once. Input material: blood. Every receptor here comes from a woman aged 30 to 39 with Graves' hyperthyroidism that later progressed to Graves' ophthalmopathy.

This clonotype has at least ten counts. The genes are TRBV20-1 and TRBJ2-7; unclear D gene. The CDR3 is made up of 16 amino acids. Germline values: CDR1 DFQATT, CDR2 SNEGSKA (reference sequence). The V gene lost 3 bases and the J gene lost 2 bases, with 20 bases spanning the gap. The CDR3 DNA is TGCAGTGCTAGGGCCCTAGATTTAGGAGTAACCTACGAGCAGTACTTC. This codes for CSARALDLGVTYEQYF.

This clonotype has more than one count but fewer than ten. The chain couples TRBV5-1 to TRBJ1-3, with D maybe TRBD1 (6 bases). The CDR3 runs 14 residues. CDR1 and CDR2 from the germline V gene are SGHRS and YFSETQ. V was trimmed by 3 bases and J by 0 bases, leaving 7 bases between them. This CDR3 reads CASSWGPSGNTIYF. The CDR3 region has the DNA TGCGCCAGCAGCTGGGGGCCCTCTGGAAACACCATATATTTT.

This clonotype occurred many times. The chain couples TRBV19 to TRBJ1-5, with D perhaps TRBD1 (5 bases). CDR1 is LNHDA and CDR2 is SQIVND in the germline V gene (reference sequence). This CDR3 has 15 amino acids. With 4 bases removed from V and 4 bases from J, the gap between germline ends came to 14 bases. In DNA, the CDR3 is TGTGCCAGTAGTAGGGGGGAAGGCCTAAATCAGCCCCAGCATTTT. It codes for CASSRGEGLNQPQHF.

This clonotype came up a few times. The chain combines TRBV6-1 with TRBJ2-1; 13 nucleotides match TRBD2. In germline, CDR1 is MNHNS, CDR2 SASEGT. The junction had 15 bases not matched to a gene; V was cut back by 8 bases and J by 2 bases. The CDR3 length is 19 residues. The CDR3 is CASRGGAGGLAGTYNEQFF. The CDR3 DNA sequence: TGTGCCAGCCGGGGGGGGGCGGGGGGACTAGCGGGGACCTACAATGAGCAGTTCTTC.

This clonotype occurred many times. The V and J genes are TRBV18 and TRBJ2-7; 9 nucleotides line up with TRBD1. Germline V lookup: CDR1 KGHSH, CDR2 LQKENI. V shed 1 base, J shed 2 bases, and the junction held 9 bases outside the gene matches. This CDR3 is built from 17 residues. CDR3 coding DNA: TGTGCCAGCTCACCACGGCAGGTCCGGGACAGGGCCTACGAGCAGTACTTC. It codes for CASSPRQVRDRAYEQYF.

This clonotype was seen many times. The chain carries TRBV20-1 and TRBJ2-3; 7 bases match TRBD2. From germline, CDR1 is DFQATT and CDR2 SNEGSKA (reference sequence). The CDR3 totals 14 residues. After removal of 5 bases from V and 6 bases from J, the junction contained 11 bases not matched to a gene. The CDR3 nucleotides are TGCAGTGCTTCACCGGCGGGAGTGAGGGATACGCAGTATTTT. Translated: CSASPAGVRDTQYF.

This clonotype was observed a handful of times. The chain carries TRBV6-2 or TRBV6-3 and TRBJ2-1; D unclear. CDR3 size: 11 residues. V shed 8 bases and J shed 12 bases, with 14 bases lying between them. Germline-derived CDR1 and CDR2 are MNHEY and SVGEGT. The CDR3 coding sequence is TGTGCCAGCTTTGGAAAAGGTGGGCAGTTCTTC. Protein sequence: CASFGKGGQFF.

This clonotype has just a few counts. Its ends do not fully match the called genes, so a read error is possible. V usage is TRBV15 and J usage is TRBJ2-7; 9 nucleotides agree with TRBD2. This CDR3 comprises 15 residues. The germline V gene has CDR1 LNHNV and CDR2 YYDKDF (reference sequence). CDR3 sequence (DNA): TGTGCCACCAGCAGAGCGCGGGAGGGCTCCGACGAGCAGTACTTC. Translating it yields CATSRAREGSDEQYF.

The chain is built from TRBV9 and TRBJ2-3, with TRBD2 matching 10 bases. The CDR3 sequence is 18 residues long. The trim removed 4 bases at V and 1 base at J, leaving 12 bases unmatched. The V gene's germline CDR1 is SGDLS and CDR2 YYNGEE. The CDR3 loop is CASSPSGLADSGTDTQYF. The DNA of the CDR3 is TGTGCCAGCAGCCCGAGTGGACTAGCGGACTCTGGCACAGATACGCAGTATTTT.

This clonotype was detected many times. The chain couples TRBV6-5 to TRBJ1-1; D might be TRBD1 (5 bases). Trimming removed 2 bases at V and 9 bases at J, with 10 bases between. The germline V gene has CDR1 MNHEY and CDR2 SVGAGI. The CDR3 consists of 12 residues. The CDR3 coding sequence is TGTGCCAGCAGTTACCAGGGAAGTAAAGCTTTCTTT. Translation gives CASSYQGSKAFF.

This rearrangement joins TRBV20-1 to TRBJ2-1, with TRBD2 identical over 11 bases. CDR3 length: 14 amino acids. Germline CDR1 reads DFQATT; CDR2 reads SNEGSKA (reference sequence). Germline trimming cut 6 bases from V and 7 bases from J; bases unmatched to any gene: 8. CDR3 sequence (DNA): TGCAGTGCGGAGCCGGGACTAGCGGCGAATGAGCAGTTCTTC. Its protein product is CSAEPGLAANEQFF.

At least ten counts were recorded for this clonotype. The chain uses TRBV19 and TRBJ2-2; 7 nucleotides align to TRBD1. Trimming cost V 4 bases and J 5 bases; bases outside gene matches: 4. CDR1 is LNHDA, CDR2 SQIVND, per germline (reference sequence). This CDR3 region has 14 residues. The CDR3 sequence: CASSKGQSTGELFF. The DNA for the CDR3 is TGTGCCAGTAGTAAGGGACAGAGTACCGGGGAGCTGTTTTTT.